This TCR beta chain was identified during a study of CD8+CD57+ T cells in acquired aplastic anemia. The study's findings and limits: Fewer than 35 shared CD8+ CDR3s appeared highly expressed within patients' immunodominant clones.

The authors sequenced patients whose flow cytometry had shown CD8+CD57+ cell expansion. A severe acquired aplastic anemia diagnosis applied to all patients. Germline V lookup: CDR1 SGHTA, CDR2 FQGTGA. CDR3 length: 13 amino acids. V lost 3 bases to trimming and J lost 5 bases; unmatched junction nucleotides: 3. Details on this clonotype: The antigen is unknown.

For CDR3 and TCR beta VDJ profiling, genomic DNA was the template used. TCRdb reanalysed the reads using MiXCR and keeps one entry per CDR3 protein. Here the sample spans about 120,000 distinct CDR3 sequences, under 65% being singletons. Sequencing was done on a sample of sorted CD4+, CD8+, or CD8+CD57+ T cells (not recorded which) from PBMCs. This clonotype was obtained from a human donor with aplastic anemia. The rearrangement joins TRBV7-3 to TRBJ1-2; 7 bases match TRBD1. CDR3 bases: TGTGCCAGCAGCTTCGAGACAGGGTATGGCTACACCTTC. This codes for CASSFETGYGYTF.